The TCR beta chain described here comes from a study of blood T cell repertoires in COVID-19. Study in general: Acute-phase and convalescent COVID-19 samples originated in the United States, Italy and Spain.

Per the study methods: Using reference gene primer amplification, nucleated cell counts were estimated. The repertoire was sequenced with immunoSEQ multiplex PCR; TCRdb's copy has only in-frame clones and lacks some. V and J calls plus clone size are reproduced from that table; the DNA served to infer D and trimming. The table lists approximately 100,000 clones, 84% of them singletons. V shed 3 bases, J shed 0 bases, and the junction held 6 bases outside the gene matches. Per the germline V gene, CDR1 is KGHSH and CDR2 is LQKENI. This CDR3 is 16 amino acids long. V gene TRBV18 combines with J gene TRBJ2-3, with 7 bases matching TRBD1. Sequenced material: peripheral blood. The receptor comes from a woman aged 55-70 years with acute or convalescent COVID-19. The CDR3 is CASSPTGDISTDTQYF. The CDR3 DNA reads TGTGCCAGCTCACCTACAGGGGACATTAGCACAGATACGCAGTATTTT.